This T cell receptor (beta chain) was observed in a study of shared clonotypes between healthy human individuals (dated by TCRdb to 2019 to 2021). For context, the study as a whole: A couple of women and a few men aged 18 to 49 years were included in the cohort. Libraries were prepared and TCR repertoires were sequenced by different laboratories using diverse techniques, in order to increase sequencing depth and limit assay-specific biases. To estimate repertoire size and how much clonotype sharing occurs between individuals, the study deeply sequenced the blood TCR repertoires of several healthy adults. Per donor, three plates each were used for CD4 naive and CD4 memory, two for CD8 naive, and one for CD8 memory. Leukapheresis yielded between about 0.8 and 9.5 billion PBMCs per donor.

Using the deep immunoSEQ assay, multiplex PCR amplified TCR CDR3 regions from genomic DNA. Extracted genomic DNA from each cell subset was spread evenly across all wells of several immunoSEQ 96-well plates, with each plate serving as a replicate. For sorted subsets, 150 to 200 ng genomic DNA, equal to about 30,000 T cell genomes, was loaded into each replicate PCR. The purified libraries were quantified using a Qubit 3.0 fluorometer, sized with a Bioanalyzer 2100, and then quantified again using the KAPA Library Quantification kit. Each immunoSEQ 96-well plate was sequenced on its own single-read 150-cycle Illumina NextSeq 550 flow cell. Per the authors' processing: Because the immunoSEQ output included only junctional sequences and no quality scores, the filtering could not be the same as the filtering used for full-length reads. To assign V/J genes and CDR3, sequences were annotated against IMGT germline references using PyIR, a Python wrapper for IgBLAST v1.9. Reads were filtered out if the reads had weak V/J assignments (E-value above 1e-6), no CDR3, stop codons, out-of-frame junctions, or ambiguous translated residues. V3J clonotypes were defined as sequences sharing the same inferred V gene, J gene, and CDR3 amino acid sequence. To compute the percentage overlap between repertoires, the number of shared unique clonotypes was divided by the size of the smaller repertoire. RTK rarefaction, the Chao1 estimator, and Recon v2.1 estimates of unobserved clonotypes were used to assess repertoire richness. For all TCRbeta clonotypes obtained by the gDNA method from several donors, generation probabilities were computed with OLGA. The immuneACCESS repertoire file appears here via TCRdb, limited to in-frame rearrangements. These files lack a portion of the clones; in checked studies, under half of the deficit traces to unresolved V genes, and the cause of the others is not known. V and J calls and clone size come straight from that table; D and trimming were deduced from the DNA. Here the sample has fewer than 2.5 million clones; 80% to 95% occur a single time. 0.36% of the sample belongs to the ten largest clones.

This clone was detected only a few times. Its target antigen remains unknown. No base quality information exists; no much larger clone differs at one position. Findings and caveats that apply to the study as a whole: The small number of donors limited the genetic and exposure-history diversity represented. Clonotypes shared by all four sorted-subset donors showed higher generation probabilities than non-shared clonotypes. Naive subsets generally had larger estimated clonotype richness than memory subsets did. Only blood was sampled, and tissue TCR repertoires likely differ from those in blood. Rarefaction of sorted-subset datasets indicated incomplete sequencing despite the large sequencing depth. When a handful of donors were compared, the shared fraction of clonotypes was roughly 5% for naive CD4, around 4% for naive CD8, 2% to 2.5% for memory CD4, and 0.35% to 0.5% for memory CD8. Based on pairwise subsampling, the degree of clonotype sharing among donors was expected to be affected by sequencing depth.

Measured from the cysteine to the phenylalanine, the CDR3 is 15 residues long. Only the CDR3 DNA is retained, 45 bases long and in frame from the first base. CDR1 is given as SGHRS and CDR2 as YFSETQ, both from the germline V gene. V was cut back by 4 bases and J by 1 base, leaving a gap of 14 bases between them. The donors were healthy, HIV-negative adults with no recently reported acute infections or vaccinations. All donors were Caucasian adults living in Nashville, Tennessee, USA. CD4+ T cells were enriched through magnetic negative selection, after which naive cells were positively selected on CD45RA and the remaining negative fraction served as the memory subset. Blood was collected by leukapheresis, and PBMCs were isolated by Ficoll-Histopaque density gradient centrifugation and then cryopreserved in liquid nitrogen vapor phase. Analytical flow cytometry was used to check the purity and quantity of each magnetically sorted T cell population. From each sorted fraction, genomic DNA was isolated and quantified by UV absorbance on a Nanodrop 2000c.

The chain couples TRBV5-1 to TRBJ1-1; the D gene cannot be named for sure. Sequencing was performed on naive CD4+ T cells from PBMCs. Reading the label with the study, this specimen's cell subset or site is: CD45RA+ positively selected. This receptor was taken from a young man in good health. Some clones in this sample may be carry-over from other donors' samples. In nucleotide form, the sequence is TGCGCCAGCAGCCCGGTGGGAGTTGCGAACACTGAAGCTTTCTTT. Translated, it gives CASSPVGVANTEAFF.